This T cell receptor (beta chain) was recorded in a study of PD-L1 blockade in urothelial cancer. Looking at the study overall: The number of prior chemotherapy regimens per patient was 0 to 3. After treatment start, blood was analyzed at 3 weeks (second dose) and at 6 weeks. Overall study results and limits: Improved survival was predicted by pretreatment blood TCR clonality below the median.

Points on this clone: What it binds is unknown.

Germline V lookup: CDR1 LNHNV, CDR2 YYDKDF (reference sequence). The CDR3 consists of 15 residues. V dropped 5 bases and J dropped 3; count of bases not matched to a gene: 10. Patients in the study were battling locally advanced or metastatic urothelial carcinoma. The data were produced by immunoSEQ multiplex PCR, yet TCRdb's version contains in-frame clones alone and is incomplete. Of 50,000 to 65,000 clones listed, roughly 86% are singletons. The sequenced sample was PBMCs, obtained around atezolizumab (anti-PD-L1) treatment. The receptor was derived from a man aged 45-65 years with urothelial cancer. The gene calls are TRBV15 and TRBJ2-7, with 7 bases aligning to TRBD1. The CDR3 nucleotides read TGTGCCACCAGCTCGCGATCGACAGGGATCTACGAGCAGTACTTC. Protein: CATSSRSTGIYEQYF.